The text below deals with one T cell receptor (beta chain). The antigen this receptor binds is unknown. No base quality values were provided; no much bigger clone lies one nucleotide off. The library came from the immunoSEQ multiplex PCR assay. For the multiplex PCR, a mixture combining 60 forward primers for TCR Vbeta segments and 13 reverse primers for TCR Jbeta segments was used. A multiplex PCR assay on genomic DNA amplified the CDR3 region of rearranged TCR beta genes. The Illumina HiSeq System was used to sequence the amplified TCR beta libraries as 87-base-pair reads. As for the authors' bioinformatics: In a later analysis, 70 million to 95 million unique TCR beta chains were counted across the roughly 670 repertoires, and around 11 million of these chains were shared by at least two donors. To remove PCR and sequencing errors, raw reads were error-corrected and collapsed into unique sequences using a nearest-neighbor algorithm that merged closely related sequences. To assign V, D and J gene segments, CDR3 sequences were aligned to IMGT reference sequences. For a sequence to be retained, a match of at least six nucleotides was required to both a V gene segment and a J gene segment. Rearrangements were classified as productive when the CDR3 lacked stop codons and remained in frame with V and J, and all other rearrangements were classified as non-productive. CDR3 was defined according to IMGT convention as the region running from the second conserved V-encoded cysteine to the conserved J-encoded phenylalanine. The earlier analysis of roughly 590 of the donors excluded sequences that lacked an unambiguous match to a single V gene segment. An earlier analysis of 500 to 700 of the donors classified V segments as functional when productive rearrangements were above 56.7% and as segregating when the standard deviation between donors was above 5%. To diagnose cytomegalovirus status from the catalog of TCR beta chain sequences, a statistical classification framework was built. In a later analysis, V and J genes were assigned by comparing TCR nucleotide sequences against IMGT/GENE-DB human TR gene sequences. A later analysis assigned CDR3 sequences and most-parsimonious VDJ recombination scenarios with the TCRdist pipeline. In a later analysis, every TCR beta chain was defined by the combination of its CDR3 amino acid sequence and its V-gene family, and reads without a unique V-gene family were dropped. To address suspected cross-contamination and a sequencing artifact, a later analysis removed roughly 580 highly shared, low-generation-probability nucleotide sequences. A later analysis calculated a clonal expansion index for each public chain from normalized within-repertoire ranks of inferred template counts. In a later analysis, generation probabilities were computed using a VDJ recombination model fitted to out-of-frame rearrangements, and the results were checked against IGoR. Hypergeometric tests were used in a later analysis to score TCR-TCR, TCR-HLA and TCR-CMV co-occurrence, with a repertoire-size bias correction applied to the TCR pairs. In a later analysis, false discovery rates were estimated by permuting HLA or CMV assignments 20 times. A later analysis grouped co-occurring TCRs with DBSCAN, adding TCRdist sequence similarity when clustering within HLA-allele-positive subsets. For co-occurrence clustering, repertoires with fewer than 30,000 or more than 120,000 public chains were excluded, along with four to six repertoires with anomalous nucleotide sharing. Drawn from immuneACCESS, this table holds only the in-frame rearrangements with V and J called that TCRdb kept. Clones are partly lost; checked studies trace under half to an unresolved V gene and leave the rest unexplained. The V and J calls and clone size come from that table; D and trimming were worked out from the DNA. The table for this sample lists under 150,000 clones; around 86% of them were counted only once. The leading ten clones occupy about 0.71% of the sample.

This record belongs to a study of cytomegalovirus exposure and HLA in healthy donors (dated by TCRdb to 2016 to 2017). Regarding the research as a whole: In an earlier analysis of under 600 of the donors, 276 Gb of sequence data and about 110 million unique TCR beta sequences from about 179 million T cells were reported. Alongside the repertoire data, information on donor age, sex, ethnicity and CMV serostatus was compiled. Among about 360 genotyped donors of the cohort, an average of 235,054 unique TCR beta nucleotide sequences were sequenced per donor, 15% to 20% of them non-productive. The aim of the study was to test whether cataloging public T cell receptors could identify signatures of past pathogen exposure. A later genetic analysis used genome-wide SNP genotypes for about three fifths of the 666 donors, treating that subset as a discovery cohort. Using immunosequencing, the study profiled T cell repertoires from some 670 subjects and related those repertoires to cytomegalovirus serostatus. To predict cytomegalovirus infection status, the study combined high-throughput TCR immunosequencing, statistical association of individual TCRs with disease status, and machine learning. Besides the first cohort of roughly 640 subjects, a separate validation cohort made up of roughly 130 different subjects was used. A later analysis re-analyzed previously published TCR beta repertoires from approximately 700 donors and added high-resolution HLA genotyping to study TCR occurrence patterns. An earlier analysis of approximately 630 of the donors applied high-throughput TCR beta sequencing to assess whether each TCR beta V gene segment acted as functional or pseudogenic. The number of typed donors differed by locus: about 620-640 for A, B, C, DRB1 and DQB1; some 540 for DQA1; 600 to 610 for DPA1; and around 490 for DPB1. Every repertoire in the discovery cohort had been generated on one and the same sequencing platform. About 300 gigabases of sequencing data and approximately 84 million unique TCR sequences were included in an early release covering several hundred HLA-typed donors. HLA typing covered class I and class II loci at four-digit resolution. Of the 350 to 400 genotyped donors, about 84% fell in the genetic ancestry cluster associated with self-reported Caucasian donors. Several DR-DQ haplotypes were treated as single units for association and clustering because of strong linkage in the cohort. Rather than using new phenotypic data, the later analysis identified candidate immune exposures from TCR beta sequences and from how often those sequences occurred across donors.

The cohort consisted of 650 to 700 healthy bone marrow donors. Cohort members were all nominally healthy when sampled, although unrecorded immune exposures were likely present. The donor tested CMV seronegative and was one of the 352 seronegative cohort members. A peripheral blood sample was collected from each donor, and TCR beta sequencing was performed on peripheral blood mononuclear cells. The Qiagen DNeasy Blood Extraction Kit was used to extract genomic DNA from the blood cell samples. Study-wide findings and limitations: The classifier was reported to diagnose cytomegalovirus status with high specificity and sensitivity in both the original cohort and the validation cohort. Most TCR sequences were seen in very few donors, while some public TCRs were found in many individuals. According to a later analysis, parvovirus B19, influenza, CMV and Epstein-Barr virus appeared linked to several top co-occurrence clusters. Linkage disequilibrium might explain the correlated functional status among segregating V segments, but an unknown experimental factor could not be excluded. Strong co-occurrence of HLA alleles, especially DR and DQ, made assigning TCR associations to individual alleles difficult. Roughly uniform sequencing depth across donors was assumed in presence/absence analyses, although this assumption may not hold. A total of roughly 160 TCR beta chains were listed by the study as associated with cytomegalovirus. It was suggested by the authors that the approach could potentially be generalized to other disease states and immunological phenotypes. A later genetic analysis reported fewer N-insertions in productive TCRs among donors in an Asian-associated ancestry cluster than the roughly 700-donor mean. The cohort was sequenced for TCR beta chains only, and without alpha or paired-chain data the features that could be detected were limited. In a later analysis, the rate of TCR association differed among HLA loci, with DRB1 alleles having the most associated TCRs and HLA-C alleles having the fewest. Three of the identified cytomegalovirus-associated TCR beta chains were confirmed in vitro to be specific for cytomegalovirus antigens. The sequencing pipeline was judged likely to have produced a cluster of highly shared sequence variants as a technical artifact. According to a later analysis, most CMV-associated TCR beta chains appeared to be HLA-restricted, and the HLA associations seemed to be driven largely by CMV exposure. A further reported finding was that TCR beta sequences accurately predicted the HLA-A and HLA-B alleles for most subjects in the first cohort. In a later analysis, HLA-associated TCR beta chains showed more clonal expansion and lower generation probabilities than non-associated chains that were equally common. Because counts were too low, some 17 rarely observed V segments, including chromosome 9 orphons, were left out of the earlier analysis of about 500 of the donors. V-gene and J-gene trimming of TCR beta chains was associated with a missense DCLRE1C variant in a later genetic analysis, and the association was replicated in an independent cohort. An earlier analysis of some 560 of the donors showed that most TCR beta V segments appeared in productive rearrangements either about 87% or about 30% of the time, which broadly matched IMGT annotations. Because HLA typing was missing for some donors at each locus, association tests included only the typed subset. The only immune exposure information available for the cohort was CMV serostatus. A later analysis associated around 16,000 TCR beta sequences with specific HLA alleles at a false discovery rate of 0.05.

The receptor's source is a man aged 18 to 30 in good health and CMV-seronegative. The sample taken for sequencing was PBMCs.

The CDR3 region reads CASRRASGFHSPLHF. The bases are TGTGCCAGCAGAAGAGCTTCAGGGTTTCACTCACCCCTCCACTTT. The chain is encoded by TRBV2 joined to TRBJ1-6; TRBD1 might be the D gene, on 5 matching bases. Taken from the germline V gene, the CDR1 and CDR2 loops are SNHLY and FYNNEI. Spanning cysteine to phenylalanine, the CDR3 consists of 15 amino acids. Just CDR3 DNA is preserved here, 45 bases in frame from base 1. The trim is 6 bases for V and 10 bases for J, with a gap of 19 bases between the germline ends.